The T cell receptor (beta chain) under discussion was sequenced for a study of shared clonotypes between healthy human individuals. Study-wide points: Owing to a small donor count, the genetic and exposure-history diversity represented was limited. Roughly 5% of naive CD4 clonotypes were shared across a handful of donors. Relative to memory subsets, naive subsets generally showed larger estimated richness.

The germline V gene has CDR1 SGHTA and CDR2 FQGNSA. CDR3 length: 12 amino acids. Trimming stripped 1 base from V and 5 bases from J, with 4 bases between. Libraries were prepared by immunoSEQ multiplex PCR; TCRdb keeps only in-frame clonotypes and omits some of them. The sample lists about 2,200,000 clones; about 93% were seen once. The naive CD8 population came from CD45RO-negative cells selected for CCR7, without terminally differentiated effector memory CD45RA+ cells. Of note for this clone: Antigen specificity is unknown.

This sequence originates from a man younger than 35 in good health. Some clones in this sample may be carry-over from other donors' samples. Sequences were obtained from naive CD8+ T cells from PBMCs. J is TRBJ2-3 and V is TRBV7-2; D is unclear. CDR3 residues: CASSLGIDTQYF. Written as DNA, the CDR3 is TGTGCCAGCAGCTTAGGGATAGATACGCAGTATTTT.